This entry features one T cell receptor beta chain sequence. This sample stems from a study of blood T cell repertoires in COVID-19. The V gene's germline CDR1 is MNHEY and CDR2 SVGEGT. The CDR3 is 17 amino acids. Trimming removed 6 bases from V and 6 bases from J; junction bases left unmatched: 17. TCRdb's table, derived via immunoSEQ multiplex PCR, lists solely in-frame clones and lacks some. Of 250,000 or so clones in the sample, 82% were seen once. The chain has TRBV6-2 or TRBV6-3 and TRBJ2-7, with TRBD1 matching 10 bases. Sequencing used peripheral blood. The TCR comes from a young woman with acute or convalescent COVID-19. CDR3 in DNA: TGTGCCAGCAGCCCTTTTTTGACAGGGGGCTTACCAAGCGAGCAGTACTTC. It yields the protein CASSPFLTGGLPSEQYF.